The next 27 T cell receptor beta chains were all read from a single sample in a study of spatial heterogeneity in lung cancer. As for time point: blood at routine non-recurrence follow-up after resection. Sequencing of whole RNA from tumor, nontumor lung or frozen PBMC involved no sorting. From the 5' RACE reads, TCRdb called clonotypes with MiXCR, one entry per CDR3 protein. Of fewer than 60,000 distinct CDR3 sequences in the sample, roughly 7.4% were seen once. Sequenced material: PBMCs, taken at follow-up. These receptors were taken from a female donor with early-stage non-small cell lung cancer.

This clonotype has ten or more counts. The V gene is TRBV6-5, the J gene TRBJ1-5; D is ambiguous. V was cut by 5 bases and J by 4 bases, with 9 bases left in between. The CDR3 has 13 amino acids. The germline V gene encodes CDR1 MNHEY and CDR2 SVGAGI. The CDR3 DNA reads TGTGCCAGCAGTCTTCTCGGTAATCAGCCCCAGCATTTT. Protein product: CASSLLGNQPQHF.

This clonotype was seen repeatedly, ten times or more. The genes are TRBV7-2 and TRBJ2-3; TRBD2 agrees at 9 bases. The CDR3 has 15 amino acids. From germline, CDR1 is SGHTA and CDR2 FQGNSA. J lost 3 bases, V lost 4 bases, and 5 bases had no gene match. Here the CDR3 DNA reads TGTGCCAGCAGCTCGTGGACTAGCGAGACAGATACGCAGTATTTT. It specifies CASSSWTSETDTQYF.

CDR3 nucleotide sequence: TGTGCCAGCAGCTTTACAGGTGACCCCTACAATGAGCAGTTCTTC. Amino acid sequence: CASSFTGDPYNEQFF. This chain joins TRBV7-9 and TRBJ2-1, with TRBD1 as a possible D gene (5 bases). CDR1 SEHNR and CDR2 FQNEAQ come from the germline V gene (reference sequence). V lost 3 bases and J 2 bases, leaving 11 bases between the germline ends. The CDR3 runs 15 residues.

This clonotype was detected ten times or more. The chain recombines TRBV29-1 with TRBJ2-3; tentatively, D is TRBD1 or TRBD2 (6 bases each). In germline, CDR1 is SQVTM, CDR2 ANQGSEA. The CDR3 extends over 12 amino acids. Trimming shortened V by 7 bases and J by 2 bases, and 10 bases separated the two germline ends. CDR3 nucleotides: TGCAGCGGGGGGGCCCCCACAGATACGCAGTATTTT. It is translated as CSGGAPTDTQYF.

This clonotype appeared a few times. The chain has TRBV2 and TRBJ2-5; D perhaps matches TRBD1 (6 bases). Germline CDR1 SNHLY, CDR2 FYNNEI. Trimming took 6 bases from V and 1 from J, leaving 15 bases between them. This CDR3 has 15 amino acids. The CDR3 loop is CASSPQGVSQETQYF. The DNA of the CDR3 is TGTGCCAGCAGCCCACAGGGAGTTTCCCAAGAGACCCAGTACTTC.

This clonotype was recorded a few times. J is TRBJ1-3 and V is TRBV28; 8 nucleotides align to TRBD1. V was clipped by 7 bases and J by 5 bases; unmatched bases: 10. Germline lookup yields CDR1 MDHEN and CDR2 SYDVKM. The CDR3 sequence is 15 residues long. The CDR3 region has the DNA TGTGCCAGCAAATTTTCAGGGGGCAGGAGAAACACCATATATTTT. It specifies CASKFSGGRRNTIYF. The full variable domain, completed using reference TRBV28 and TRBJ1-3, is DVKVTQSSRYLVKRTGEKVFLECVQDMDHENMFWYRQDPGLGLRLIYFSYDVKMKEKGDIPEGYSVSREKKERFSLILESASTNQTSMYLCASKFSGGRRNTIYFGEGSWLTVV.

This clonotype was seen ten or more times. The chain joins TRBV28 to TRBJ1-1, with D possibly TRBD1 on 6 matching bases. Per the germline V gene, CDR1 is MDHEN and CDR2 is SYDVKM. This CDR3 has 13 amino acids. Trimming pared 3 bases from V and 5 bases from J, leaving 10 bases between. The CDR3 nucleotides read TGTGCCAGCAGTTTGGCAGGGGTTACTGAAGCTTTCTTT. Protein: CASSLAGVTEAFF. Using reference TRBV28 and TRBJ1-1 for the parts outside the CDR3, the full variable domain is DVKVTQSSRYLVKRTGEKVFLECVQDMDHENMFWYRQDPGLGLRLIYFSYDVKMKEKGDIPEGYSVSREKKERFSLILESASTNQTSMYLCASSLAGVTEAFFGQGTRLTVV.

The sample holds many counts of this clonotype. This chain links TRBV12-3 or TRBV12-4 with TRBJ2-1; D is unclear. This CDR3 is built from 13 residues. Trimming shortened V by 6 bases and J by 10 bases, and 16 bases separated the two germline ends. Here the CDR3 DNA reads TGTGCCAGCAGCAAAGACTCGAGCAGGGAGCAGTTCTTC. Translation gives CASSKDSSREQFF.

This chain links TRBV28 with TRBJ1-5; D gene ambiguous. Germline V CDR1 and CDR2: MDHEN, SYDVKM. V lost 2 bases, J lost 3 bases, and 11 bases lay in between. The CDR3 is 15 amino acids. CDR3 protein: CASSLGGSTNQPQHF. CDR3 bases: TGTGCCAGCAGTTTAGGAGGGAGTACCAATCAGCCCCAGCATTTT. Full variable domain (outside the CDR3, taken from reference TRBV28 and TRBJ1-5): DVKVTQSSRYLVKRTGEKVFLECVQDMDHENMFWYRQDPGLGLRLIYFSYDVKMKEKGDIPEGYSVSREKKERFSLILESASTNQTSMYLCASSLGGSTNQPQHFGDGTRLSIL.

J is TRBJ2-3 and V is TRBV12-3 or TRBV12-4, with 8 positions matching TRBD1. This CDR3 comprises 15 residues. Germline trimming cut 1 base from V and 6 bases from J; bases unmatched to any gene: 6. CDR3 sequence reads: CASSLVPRGPDTQYF. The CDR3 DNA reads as TGTGCCAGCAGTTTAGTGCCCAGGGGGCCGGATACGCAGTATTTT.

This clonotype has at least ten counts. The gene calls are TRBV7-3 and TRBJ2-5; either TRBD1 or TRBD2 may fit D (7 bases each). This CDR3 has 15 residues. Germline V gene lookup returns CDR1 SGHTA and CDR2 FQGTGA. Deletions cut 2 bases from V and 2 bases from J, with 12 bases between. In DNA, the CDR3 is TGTGCCAGCAGCTTAGGAGCGGGACAGCAAGAGACCCAGTACTTC. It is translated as CASSLGAGQQETQYF.

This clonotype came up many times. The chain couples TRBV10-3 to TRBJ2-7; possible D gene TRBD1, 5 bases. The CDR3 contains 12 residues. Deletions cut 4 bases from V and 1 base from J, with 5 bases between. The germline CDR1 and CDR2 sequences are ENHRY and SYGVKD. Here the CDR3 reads CAISGTSYEQYF. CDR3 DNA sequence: TGTGCCATCAGTGGGACATCCTACGAGCAGTACTTC.

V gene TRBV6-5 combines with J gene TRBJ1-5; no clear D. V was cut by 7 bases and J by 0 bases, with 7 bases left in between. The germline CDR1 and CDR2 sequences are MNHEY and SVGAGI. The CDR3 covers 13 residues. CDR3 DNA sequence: TGTGCCAGCATGAGGGATAGCAATCAGCCCCAGCATTTT. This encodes CASMRDSNQPQHF.

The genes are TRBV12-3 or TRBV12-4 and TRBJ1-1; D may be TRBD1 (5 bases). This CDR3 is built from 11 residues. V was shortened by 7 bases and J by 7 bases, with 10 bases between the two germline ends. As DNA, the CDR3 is TGTGCCAGCACCAGGGAAAGTGAAGCTTTCTTT. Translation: CASTRESEAFF.

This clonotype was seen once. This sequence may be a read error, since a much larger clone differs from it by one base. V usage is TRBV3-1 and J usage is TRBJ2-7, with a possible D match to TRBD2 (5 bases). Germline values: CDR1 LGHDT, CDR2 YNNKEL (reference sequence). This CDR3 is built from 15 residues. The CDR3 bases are TGTACCAGCAGCCATCCGGGGAAGGCCGCGGCAGGGCAGTACTTC. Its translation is CTSSHPGKAAAGQYF.

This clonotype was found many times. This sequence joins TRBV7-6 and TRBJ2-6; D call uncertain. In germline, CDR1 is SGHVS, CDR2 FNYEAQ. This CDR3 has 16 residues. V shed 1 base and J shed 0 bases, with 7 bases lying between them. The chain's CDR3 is CASSLVASSGANVLTF. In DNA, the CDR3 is TGTGCCAGCAGCTTAGTGGCCTCCTCTGGGGCCAACGTCCTGACTTTC.

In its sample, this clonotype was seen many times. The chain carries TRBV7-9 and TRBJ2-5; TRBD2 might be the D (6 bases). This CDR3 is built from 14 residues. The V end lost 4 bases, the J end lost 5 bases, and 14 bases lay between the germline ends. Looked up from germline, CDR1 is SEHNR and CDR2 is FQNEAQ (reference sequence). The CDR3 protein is CASSYIGGLETQYF. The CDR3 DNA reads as TGTGCCAGCAGCTACATCGGGGGTCTGGAGACCCAGTACTTC.

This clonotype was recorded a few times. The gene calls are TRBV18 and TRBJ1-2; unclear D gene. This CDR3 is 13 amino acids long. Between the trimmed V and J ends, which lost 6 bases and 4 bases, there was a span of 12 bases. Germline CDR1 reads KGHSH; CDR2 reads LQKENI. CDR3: CASSEGMGYGYTF. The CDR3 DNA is TGTGCCAGCTCGGAGGGAATGGGCTATGGCTACACCTTC.

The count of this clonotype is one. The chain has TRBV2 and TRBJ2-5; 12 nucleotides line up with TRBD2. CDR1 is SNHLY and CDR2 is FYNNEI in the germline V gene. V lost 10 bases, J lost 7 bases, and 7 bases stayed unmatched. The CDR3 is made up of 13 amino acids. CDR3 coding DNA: TGTGCCATTTCTCTGGGACTAGCGGGGACCCAGTACTTC. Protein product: CAISLGLAGTQYF.

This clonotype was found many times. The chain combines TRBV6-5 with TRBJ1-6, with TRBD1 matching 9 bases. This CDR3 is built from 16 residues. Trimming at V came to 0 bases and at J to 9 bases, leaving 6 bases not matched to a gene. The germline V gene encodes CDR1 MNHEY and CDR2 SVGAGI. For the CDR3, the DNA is TGTGCCAGCAGTTACTCCGGGACAGGGAGCGGTTCACCCCTCCACTTT. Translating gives CASSYSGTGSGSPLHF.

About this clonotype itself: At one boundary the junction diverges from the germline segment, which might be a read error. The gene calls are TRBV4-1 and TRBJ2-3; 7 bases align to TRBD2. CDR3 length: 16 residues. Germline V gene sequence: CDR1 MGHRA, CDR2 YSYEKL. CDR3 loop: CTSSDSSGNPTDTQYF. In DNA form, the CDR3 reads TGCACCAGCAGCGACTCAAGCGGGAACCCCACAGATACGCAGTATTTT.

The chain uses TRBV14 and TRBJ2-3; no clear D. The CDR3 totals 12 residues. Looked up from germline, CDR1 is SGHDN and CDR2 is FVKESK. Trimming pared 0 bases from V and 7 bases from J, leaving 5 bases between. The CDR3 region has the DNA TGTGCCAGCAGCCAAGAAGGGTATACGCAGTATTTT. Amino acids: CASSQEGYTQYF.

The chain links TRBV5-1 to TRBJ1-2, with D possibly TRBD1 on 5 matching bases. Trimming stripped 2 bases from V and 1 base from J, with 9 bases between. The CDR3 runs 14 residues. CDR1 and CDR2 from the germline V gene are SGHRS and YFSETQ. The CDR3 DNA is TGCGCCAGCAGCTTCGGGGCGGTTAACTATGGCTACACCTTC. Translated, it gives CASSFGAVNYGYTF.

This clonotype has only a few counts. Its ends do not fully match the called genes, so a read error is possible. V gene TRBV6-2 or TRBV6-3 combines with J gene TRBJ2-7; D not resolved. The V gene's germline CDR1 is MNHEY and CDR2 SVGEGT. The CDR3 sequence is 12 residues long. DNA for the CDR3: TGTGCCAGCAGTTACTCGAGAGGATTTCTCTTCTTC. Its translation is CASSYSRGFLFF.

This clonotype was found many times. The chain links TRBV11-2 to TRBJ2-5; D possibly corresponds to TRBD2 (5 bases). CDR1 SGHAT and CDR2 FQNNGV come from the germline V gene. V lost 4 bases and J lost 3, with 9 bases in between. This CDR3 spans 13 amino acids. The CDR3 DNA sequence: TGTGCCAGCAGCTATCCAGCGGAAGAGACCCAGTACTTC. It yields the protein CASSYPAEETQYF.

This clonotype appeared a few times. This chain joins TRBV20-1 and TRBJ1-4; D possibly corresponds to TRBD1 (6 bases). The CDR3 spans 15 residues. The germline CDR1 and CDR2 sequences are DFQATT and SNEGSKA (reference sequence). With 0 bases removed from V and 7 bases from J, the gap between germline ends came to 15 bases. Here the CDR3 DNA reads TGCAGTGCTAGAGATCGTACAGGGCGGAGTGAAAAACTGTTTTTT. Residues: CSARDRTGRSEKLFF.

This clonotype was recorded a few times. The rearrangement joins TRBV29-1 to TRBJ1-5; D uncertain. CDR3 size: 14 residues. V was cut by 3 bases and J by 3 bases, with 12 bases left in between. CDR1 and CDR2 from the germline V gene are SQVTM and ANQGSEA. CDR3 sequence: CSVEGDGINQPQHF. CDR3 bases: TGCAGCGTTGAGGGAGACGGAATCAATCAGCCCCAGCATTTT.